The rows below give T cell receptor beta chains drawn from one sample of a study of shared clonotypes between healthy human individuals. Sequencing used immunoSEQ multiplex PCR; TCRdb keeps in-frame clones, though not all of them. Here the sample spans 2 million to 2.5 million clones, approximately 94% being singletons. Sequencing was performed on naive CD4+ T cells sorted from blood. The receptors were sampled from a man between 18 and 35 years old in good health. CDR3s include the opening cysteine and the closing phenylalanine or tryptophan. The order of the fields is V gene, J gene, D gene, clone size, CDR3 DNA, CDR3 protein. D genes are given only for firm matches. The listing skips clone size in some rows; elsewhere it reads once, few, many or a size class.

v_call: TRBV6-5
j_call: TRBJ1-6
d_call: NA
clone_size: NA
cdr3_nt: TGTGCCAGCAGTTACAGTTGGACAGATAATTCACCCCTCCACTTT
cdr3_aa: CASSYSWTDNSPLHF

v_call: TRBV14
j_call: TRBJ2-5
d_call: NA
clone_size: NA
cdr3_nt: TGTGCCAGCAGCCAAGATCGGGTTACCCAGTACTTC
cdr3_aa: CASSQDRVTQYF

v_call: TRBV6-1
j_call: TRBJ1-2
d_call: NA
clone_size: NA
cdr3_nt: TGTGCCAGCATCTTCACCTTTCGGGACAACTATGGCTACACCTTC
cdr3_aa: CASIFTFRDNYGYTF

v_call: TRBV29-1
j_call: TRBJ2-6
d_call: NA
clone_size: NA
cdr3_nt: TGCGGCGTTGAAAGGTTTGAACAGAGCCCTGGGGCCAACGTCCTGACTTTC
cdr3_aa: CGVERFEQSPGANVLTF

v_call: TRBV23-1
j_call: TRBJ2-7
d_call: NA
clone_size: NA
cdr3_nt: TGCGCCAGCAGTCTCCCAGGAGTTTCCCCAACCCTCTACGAGCAGTACTTC
cdr3_aa: CASSLPGVSPTLYEQYF

v_call: TRBV10-3
j_call: TRBJ2-3
d_call: NA
clone_size: NA
cdr3_nt: TGTGCCACACAGGCGGGGAGCACAGATACGCAGTATTTT
cdr3_aa: CATQAGSTDTQYF

v_call: TRBV4-2
j_call: TRBJ2-4
d_call: NA
clone_size: NA
cdr3_nt: TGTGCCAGCAGATCAGGGTTCGACATTCAGTACTTC
cdr3_aa: CASRSGFDIQYF

v_call: TRBV11-2
j_call: TRBJ1-1
d_call: NA
clone_size: once
cdr3_nt: TGTGCCAGCAGCTTGCGTATGAACACTGAAGCTTTCTTT
cdr3_aa: CASSLRMNTEAFF

v_call: TRBV9
j_call: TRBJ2-7
d_call: NA
clone_size: NA
cdr3_nt: TGTGCCAGCAGCCCCCCGTCGGGCTCCTACGAGCAGTACTTC
cdr3_aa: CASSPPSGSYEQYF

v_call: TRBV5-1
j_call: TRBJ2-1
d_call: TRBD1
clone_size: NA
cdr3_nt: TGCGCCAGCAGCGCGGTGACAGGGGATGAGCAGTTCTTC
cdr3_aa: CASSAVTGDEQFF

v_call: TRBV4-2
j_call: TRBJ2-7
d_call: TRBD1
clone_size: NA
cdr3_nt: TGTGCCAGCAGCCAAGATGAATTGCCGGGCCGGGACAGGCCCTACGAGCAGTACTTC
cdr3_aa: CASSQDELPGRDRPYEQYF

v_call: TRBV2
j_call: TRBJ1-1
d_call: NA
clone_size: NA
cdr3_nt: TGTGCCAGCAGTGTTAGGGCAGGAACCATGAACACTGAAGCTTTCTTT
cdr3_aa: CASSVRAGTMNTEAFF

v_call: TRBV6-4
j_call: TRBJ1-1
d_call: NA
clone_size: NA
cdr3_nt: TGTGCCAGCTCTGACATAAGGGTTCAGAACACTGAAGCTTTCTTT
cdr3_aa: CASSDIRVQNTEAFF

v_call: TRBV7-7
j_call: TRBJ2-2
d_call: TRBD1
clone_size: NA
cdr3_nt: TGTGCTAGCAGCTCTTTAGGAACAGGGGGCAGCGGGGAGCTGTTTTTT
cdr3_aa: CASSSLGTGGSGELFF

v_call: TRBV7-2
j_call: TRBJ2-7
d_call: NA
clone_size: NA
cdr3_nt: TGTGCCAGCAGCTTAGGTCCCGGTCCCTACGAGCAGTACTTC
cdr3_aa: CASSLGPGPYEQYF

v_call: TRBV7-5
j_call: TRBJ2-3
d_call: NA
clone_size: NA
cdr3_nt: TGTGCCAGAAAGTCTATGGGTCACGATACGCAGTATTTT
cdr3_aa: CARKSMGHDTQYF

v_call: TRBV2
j_call: TRBJ2-2
d_call: NA
clone_size: NA
cdr3_nt: TGTGCCAGCAGAAACAACAGGGCCAAGGGGGAGCTGTTTTTT
cdr3_aa: CASRNNRAKGELFF

v_call: TRBV7-9
j_call: TRBJ1-1
d_call: TRBD1
clone_size: NA
cdr3_nt: TGTGCCAGCAGCCCTACGATGGACAGGGGAACTGAAGCTTTCTTT
cdr3_aa: CASSPTMDRGTEAFF

v_call: TRBV10-1
j_call: TRBJ2-5
d_call: NA
clone_size: NA
cdr3_nt: TGCGCCAGCAGTGAGAGGGGCGGGGCCCAGTACTTC
cdr3_aa: CASSERGGAQYF